This T cell receptor beta chain was recorded in a study of regulatory T cells in long-lasting Graves disease. The time point is: newly diagnosed GD, antithyroid drugs for less than 3 months. Following extraction of RNA from PBMCs, that RNA was used to make the TCR library. To make TCR beta libraries, researchers used iRepertoire HTBI primers and Arm-PCR of CDR3 regions. TCRdb re-derived calls from the multiplex PCR reads in MiXCR, one entry per CDR3 protein. The table shows some 500,000 distinct CDR3 sequences, with about 15% occurring only once. Trimming cost V 6 bases and J 6 bases; bases outside gene matches: 11. The CDR3 runs to 15 residues. The sample also formed part of further work on T cells in Graves' hyperthyroidism and ophthalmopathy. That report adds: Ophthalmopathy cases were set apart from stable hyperthyroidism by a 13 V-J model.

This material consisted of peripheral blood mononuclear cells (PBMCs), taken at new diagnosis, from a patient treated with antithyroid drugs. The sequence came from a woman aged 35-65 years with Graves disease. The chain couples TRBV12-3 or TRBV12-4 to TRBJ1-1; 9 bases match TRBD1. The CDR3 DNA reads TGTGCCAGCAGCAAGGGGGGACAGGGATCATCTGAAGCTTTCTTT. Its protein product is CASSKGGQGSSEAFF.